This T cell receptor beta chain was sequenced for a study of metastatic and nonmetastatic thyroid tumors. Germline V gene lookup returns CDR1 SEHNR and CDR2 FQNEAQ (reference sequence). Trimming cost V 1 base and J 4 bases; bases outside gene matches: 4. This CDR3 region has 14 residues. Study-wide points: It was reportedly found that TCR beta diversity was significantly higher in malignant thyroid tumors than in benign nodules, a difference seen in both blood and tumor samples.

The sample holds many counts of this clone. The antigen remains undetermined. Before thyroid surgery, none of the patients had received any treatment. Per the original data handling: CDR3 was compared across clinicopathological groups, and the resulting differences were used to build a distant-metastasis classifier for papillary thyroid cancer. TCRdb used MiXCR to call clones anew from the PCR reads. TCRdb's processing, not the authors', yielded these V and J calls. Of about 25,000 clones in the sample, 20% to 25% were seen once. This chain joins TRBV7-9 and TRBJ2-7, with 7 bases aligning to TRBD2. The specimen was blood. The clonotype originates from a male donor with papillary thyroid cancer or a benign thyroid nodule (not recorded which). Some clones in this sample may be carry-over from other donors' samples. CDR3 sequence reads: CASSLGDYLYEQYF. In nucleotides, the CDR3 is TGTGCCAGCAGCTTAGGGGACTACCTGTACGAGCAGTACTTC.